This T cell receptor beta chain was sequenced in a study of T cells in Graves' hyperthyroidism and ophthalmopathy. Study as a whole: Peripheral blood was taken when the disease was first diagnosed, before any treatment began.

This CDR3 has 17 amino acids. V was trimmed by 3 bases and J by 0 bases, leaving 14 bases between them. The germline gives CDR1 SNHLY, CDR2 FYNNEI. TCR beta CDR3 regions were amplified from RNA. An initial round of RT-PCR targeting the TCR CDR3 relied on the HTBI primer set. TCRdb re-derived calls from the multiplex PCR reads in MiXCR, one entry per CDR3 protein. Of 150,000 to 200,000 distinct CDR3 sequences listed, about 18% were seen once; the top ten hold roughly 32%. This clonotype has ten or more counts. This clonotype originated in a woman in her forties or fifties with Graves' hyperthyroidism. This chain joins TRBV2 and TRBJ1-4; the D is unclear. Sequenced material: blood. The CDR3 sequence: CASSDPREPATNEKLFF. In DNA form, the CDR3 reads TGTGCCAGCAGTGATCCCAGAGAACCCGCAACTAATGAAAAACTGTTTTTT.